This TCR beta chain originates from a study of T cells in Graves' hyperthyroidism and ophthalmopathy. Study details: The initial diagnosis was the point when peripheral blood was collected, ahead of any treatment.

V was pared by 5 bases and J by 8 bases, with 12 bases between. Per the germline V gene, CDR1 is MNHNS and CDR2 is SASEGT. The length of the CDR3 is 12 residues. On this clonotype: What it recognizes is unknown.

Study-wide findings and caveats: Ophthalmopathy got predicted by the model a median approximately six months before its onset. Most thyroid clonotypes with frequency above 0.001 were detected in blood.

TCR beta CDR3 region amplification was performed from RNA transcripts. TCR CDR3 regions were first amplified by RT-PCR with HTBI primers. TCRdb re-called the multiplex PCR reads through MiXCR, storing one row per CDR3 protein. The profile shows some 620,000 distinct CDR3 sequences, around 15% of them singletons. The chain couples TRBV6-1 to TRBJ1-2, with a possible D match to TRBD1 (6 bases). Sequenced: blood. The sequence was obtained from a woman younger than 45 with Graves' hyperthyroidism. The CDR3 coding sequence is TGTGCCAGCAGTCGGGACACAAACGGCTACACCTTC. It specifies CASSRDTNGYTF.